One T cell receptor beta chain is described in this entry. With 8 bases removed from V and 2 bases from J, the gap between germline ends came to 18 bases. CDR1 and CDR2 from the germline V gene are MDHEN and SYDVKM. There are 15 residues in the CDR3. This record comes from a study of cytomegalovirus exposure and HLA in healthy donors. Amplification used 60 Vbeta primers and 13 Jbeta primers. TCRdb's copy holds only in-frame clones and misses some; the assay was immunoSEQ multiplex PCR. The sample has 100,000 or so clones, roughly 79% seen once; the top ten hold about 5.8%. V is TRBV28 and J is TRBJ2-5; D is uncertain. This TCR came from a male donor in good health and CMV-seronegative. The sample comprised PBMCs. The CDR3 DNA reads TGTGCCAGCCTCAGCAGTCCAGGAACTCAAGAGACCCAGTACTTC. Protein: CASLSSPGTQETQYF.